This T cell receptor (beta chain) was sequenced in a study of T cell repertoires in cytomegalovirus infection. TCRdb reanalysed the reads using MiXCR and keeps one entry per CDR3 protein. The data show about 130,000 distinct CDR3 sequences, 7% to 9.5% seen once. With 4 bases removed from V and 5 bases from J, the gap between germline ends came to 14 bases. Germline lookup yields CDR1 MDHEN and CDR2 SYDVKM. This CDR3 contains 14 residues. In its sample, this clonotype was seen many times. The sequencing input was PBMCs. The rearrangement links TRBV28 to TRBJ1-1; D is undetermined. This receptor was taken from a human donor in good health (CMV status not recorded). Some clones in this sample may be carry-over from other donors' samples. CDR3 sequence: CASSSPPGETEAFF. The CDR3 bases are TGTGCCAGCAGTTCCCCCCCAGGAGAGACTGAAGCTTTCTTT.